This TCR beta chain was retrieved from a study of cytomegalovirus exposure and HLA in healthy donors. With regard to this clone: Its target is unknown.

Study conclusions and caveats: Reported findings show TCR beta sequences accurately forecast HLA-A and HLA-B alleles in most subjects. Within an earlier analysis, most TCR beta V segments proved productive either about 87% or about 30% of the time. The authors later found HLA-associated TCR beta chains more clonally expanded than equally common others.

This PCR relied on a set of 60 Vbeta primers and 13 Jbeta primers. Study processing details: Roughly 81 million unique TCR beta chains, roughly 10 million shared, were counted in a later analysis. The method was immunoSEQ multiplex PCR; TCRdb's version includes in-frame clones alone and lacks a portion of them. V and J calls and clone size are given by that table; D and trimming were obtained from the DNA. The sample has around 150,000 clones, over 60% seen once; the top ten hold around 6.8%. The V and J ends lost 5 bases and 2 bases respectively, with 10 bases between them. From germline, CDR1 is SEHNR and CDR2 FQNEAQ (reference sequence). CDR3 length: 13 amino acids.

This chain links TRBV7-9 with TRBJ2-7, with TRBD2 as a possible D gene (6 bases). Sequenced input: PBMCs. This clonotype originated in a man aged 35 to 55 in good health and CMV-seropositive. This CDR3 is CASSLGRTYEQYF. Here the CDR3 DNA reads TGTGCCAGCAGCCTCGGGAGAACCTACGAGCAGTACTTC.